The 21 T cell receptor beta chains below come from one sample, sequenced in a study of blood T cell repertoires in COVID-19. Sequencing was performed with immunoSEQ multiplex PCR; in TCRdb, only in-frame clones are kept and a portion is missing. The sample yields a few hundred thousand clones, about 83% seen once. Sequenced: PBMCs or T cells enriched from blood (not recorded which). These receptor sequences come from a woman between 35 and 50 years old who had recovered from COVID-19.

A single count supports this clone. This chain uses TRBV3-1 (or the pseudogene TRBV3-2) with TRBJ1-1; D remains unclear. CDR1 is LGHDT, CDR2 YNNKEL, per germline (reference sequence). This CDR3 has 15 residues. V lost 1 base and J lost 2, with 11 bases in between. In DNA form, the CDR3 reads TGTGCCAGCAGCCAAGGCCAGGTATACAACACTGAAGCTTTCTTT. Translated, it gives CASSQGQVYNTEAFF.

The J gene is TRBJ1-2, the V gene TRBV5-4, with a possible D match to TRBD1 (6 bases). CDR3 length: 13 amino acids. The V and J ends lost 3 bases and 1 base respectively, with 7 bases between them. Germline CDR1 SGHNT, CDR2 YYREEE (reference sequence). Here the CDR3 reads CASSYRVNYGYTF. Written as DNA, the CDR3 is TGTGCCAGCAGCTACAGGGTTAACTATGGCTACACCTTC.

V usage is TRBV6-1 and J usage is TRBJ1-1; D remains ambiguous. Trimming removed 1 base at V and 1 base at J, with 7 bases between. Germline-derived CDR1 and CDR2 are MNHNS and SASEGT. The CDR3 consists of 14 residues. CDR3 in DNA: TGTGCCAGCAGTGAAGGGGCAGGGAACACTGAAGCTTTCTTT. Amino acids: CASSEGAGNTEAFF.

This rearrangement joins TRBV19 to TRBJ2-1, with 8 bases aligning to TRBD2. The CDR3 length is 16 residues. Losses at the gene ends were 3 bases for V and 5 bases for J; bases not matched to a gene: 9. CDR1 and CDR2 from the germline V gene are LNHDA and SQIVND (reference sequence). The CDR3 DNA follows: TGTGCCAGTAGTATTTACCCGAGCGGGAGAAACAATGAGCAGTTCTTC. Translation: CASSIYPSGRNNEQFF.

V usage is TRBV11-2 and J usage is TRBJ1-1; D is possibly TRBD1 (6 bases). CDR1 is SGHAT, CDR2 FQNNGV, per germline. Trimming removed 5 bases at V and 5 bases at J, with 12 bases between. The CDR3 totals 13 residues. The CDR3 spells CASSRNRVTEAFF. CDR3 in DNA: TGTGCCAGCAGCCGGAACAGGGTTACTGAAGCTTTCTTT.

This sequence joins TRBV5-8 and TRBJ2-7; TRBD1 aligns across 9 bases. The CDR3 spans 15 residues. Germline assignment: CDR1 SGHTS and CDR2 YDEGEE. V shed 6 bases and J 4 bases; nucleotides not matched to a gene: 11. CDR3 loop: CASTDPLTGGYEQYV. CDR3 bases: TGTGCCAGCACCGACCCACTGACAGGGGGGTACGAGCAGTACGTC.

This sequence joins TRBV5-1 and TRBJ1-1, with TRBD1 identical over 10 bases. CDR1 SGHRS and CDR2 YFSETQ come from the germline V gene. With 6 bases clipped from V and 4 bases from J, the junction kept 12 bases outside the gene matches. This CDR3 contains 16 residues. The DNA of the CDR3 is TGCGCCAGCAAAAAGGGTGCGTGGGACAGGGGCACTGAAGCTTTCTTT. Translation gives CASKKGAWDRGTEAFF.

The V call is TRBV12-3 or TRBV12-4, the J call TRBJ2-3; tentative D call: TRBD2 (5 bases). V lost 4 bases, J lost 6 bases, and 5 bases lay in between. The CDR3 is made up of 11 amino acids. The DNA of the CDR3 is TGTGCCAGCAGTTGGAGGGATACGCAGTATTTT. This encodes CASSWRDTQYF.

The V gene is TRBV2, the J gene TRBJ1-1; possible D gene TRBD1, 5 bases. This CDR3 is 14 amino acids long. Germline V gives CDR1 SNHLY, CDR2 FYNNEI. The germline V and J ends were trimmed by 5 bases and 3 bases, with 13 bases remaining between them. In nucleotides, the CDR3 is TGTGCCAGCAGTAGGGGCAGTATGGACACTGAAGCTTTCTTT. Protein: CASSRGSMDTEAFF.

This chain connects TRBV21-1 to TRBJ2-7; no DNA check was done on the table's D call, TRBD1. TRBV21-1 is noted as a pseudogene. The CDR3 has 14 residues. The CDR3 DNA sequence: TGTGCCAGCAAAGGAGACAGGAAATCCTACGAGCAGTACGTC. This encodes CASKGDRKSYEQYV.

This clone has a single count. The chain joins TRBV30 to TRBJ1-1, with TRBD1 as a possible D gene (6 bases). CDR1 and CDR2 (germline): GTSNPN, SVGIG (reference sequence). This CDR3 is built from 13 residues. The V gene lost 6 bases and the J gene lost 10 bases, with 21 bases spanning the gap. CDR3 sequence: CACRQELPGGAFF. The CDR3 DNA reads as TGTGCCTGTAGACAGGAGCTCCCCGGTGGAGCTTTCTTT.

This chain joins TRBV3-1 (or the pseudogene TRBV3-2) and TRBJ2-5, with 12 positions matching TRBD2. Germline CDR1 and CDR2: LGHDT and YNNKEL (reference sequence). After removal of 4 bases from V and 5 bases from J, the junction contained 8 bases not matched to a gene. The CDR3 has 16 amino acids. DNA for the CDR3: TGTGCCAGCAGCCCCCTAGCGGGAGGGCCGGGGGAGACCCAGTACTTC. It encodes CASSPLAGGPGETQYF.

In this sample, this clone turned up many times. V and J are TRBV6-2 or TRBV6-3 and TRBJ1-4, with D maybe TRBD1 (6 bases). The CDR3 has 17 amino acids. Germline V gene lookup returns CDR1 MNHEY and CDR2 SVGEGT. Trimming shortened V by 2 bases and J by 8 bases, and 21 bases separated the two germline ends. Written as DNA, the CDR3 is TGTGCCAGCAGTTACAGTGCAACAGGGCGGATCGGAGAAAAACTGTTTTTT. Translating it yields CASSYSATGRIGEKLFF.

This sequence joins TRBV9 and TRBJ2-5; 7 bases match TRBD1. This CDR3 is built from 15 residues. V was clipped by 0 bases and J by 5 bases; unmatched bases: 7. Germline CDR1 reads SGDLS; CDR2 reads YYNGEE. CDR3 residues: CASSVAGTAGETQYF. CDR3 nucleotide sequence: TGTGCCAGCAGCGTAGCTGGGACAGCAGGGGAGACCCAGTACTTC.

This chain joins TRBV28 and TRBJ1-6; D is possibly TRBD1 (5 bases). Germline V gene sequence: CDR1 MDHEN, CDR2 SYDVKM. V was cut by 8 bases and J by 10 bases, with 15 bases left in between. CDR3 length: 13 residues. Here the CDR3 DNA reads TGTGCCAGCGGGGCCGGCCTCGACTCACCCCTCCACTTT. Protein product: CASGAGLDSPLHF.

This clone showed up just a few times. The genes are TRBV30 and TRBJ1-1; D not resolved. V was cut by 5 bases and J by 4 bases, with 11 bases left in between. The V gene's germline CDR1 is GTSNPN and CDR2 SVGIG (reference sequence). This CDR3 is 12 amino acids long. The CDR3 sequence is CAWGRYVTEAFF. Written as DNA, the CDR3 is TGTGCCTGGGGCAGGTACGTCACTGAAGCTTTCTTT. Using reference TRBV30 and TRBJ1-1 for the parts outside the CDR3, the full variable domain is SQTIHQWPATLVQPVGSPLSLECTVEGTSNPNLYWYRQAAGRGLQLLFYSVGIGQISSEVPQNLSASRPQDRQFILSSKKLLLSDSGFYLCAWGRYVTEAFFGQGTRLTVV.

V is TRBV6-5 and J is TRBJ2-2, with a possible D match to TRBD1 (6 bases). Trimming stripped 7 bases from V and 0 bases from J, with 12 bases between. CDR1 MNHEY and CDR2 SVGAGI come from the germline V gene. The CDR3 contains 15 residues. CDR3 residues: CASKRGSANTGELFF. The CDR3, as DNA: TGTGCCAGCAAGAGGGGGTCCGCGAACACCGGGGAGCTGTTTTTT.

The V gene is TRBV5-1, the J gene TRBJ1-2; 8 bases map to TRBD1. The J segment lost 5 bases and the V segment lost 0 bases, leaving 12 bases of the junction unmatched. The germline gives CDR1 SGHRS, CDR2 YFSETQ. The CDR3 totals 17 residues. CDR3 in amino acids: CASSLAPGGSSPYGYTF. CDR3 bases: TGCGCCAGCAGCTTGGCCCCAGGGGGCTCCTCCCCTTATGGCTACACCTTC.

CDR3 nucleotides: TGCGCCAGCAGCCAATTCCCGACAGGTGACTATGGCTACACCTTC. This gives the protein CASSQFPTGDYGYTF. V and J are TRBV4-1 and TRBJ1-2, with a weak D call TRBD1 (6 bases). The CDR3 runs 15 residues. Germline V gene lookup returns CDR1 MGHRA and CDR2 YSYEKL. V lost 2 bases to trimming and J lost 3 bases, with 13 bases between them.

The chain recombines TRBV5-1 with TRBJ2-5, with TRBD1 matching over 9 bases. The V gene's germline CDR1 is SGHRS and CDR2 YFSETQ. The CDR3 runs 16 residues. The V gene end was trimmed by 0 bases and the J gene end by 5 bases; junction bases not matched to a gene: 8. The CDR3 DNA is TGCGCCAGCAGCTTGGTACAGGGGGCGGATATGGAGACCCAGTACTTC. This translates into CASSLVQGADMETQYF. Drawing the rest from reference TRBV5-1 and TRBJ2-5, the complete variable domain is KAGVTQTPRYLIKTRGQQVTLSCSPISGHRSVSWYQQTPGQGLQFLFEYFSETQRNKGNFPGRFSGRQFSNSRSEMNVSTLELGDSALYLCASSLVQGADMETQYFGPGTRLLVL.

V and J are TRBV27 and TRBJ1-1; a weak D match, TRBD1 (5 bases). Trimming pared 3 bases from V and 1 base from J, leaving 9 bases between. The CDR3 has 14 amino acids. Germline V gene sequence: CDR1 MNHEY, CDR2 SMNVEV (reference sequence). The CDR3 sequence: CASSFGHKNTEAFF. CDR3 nucleotide sequence: TGTGCCAGCAGTTTTGGACACAAGAACACTGAAGCTTTCTTT.